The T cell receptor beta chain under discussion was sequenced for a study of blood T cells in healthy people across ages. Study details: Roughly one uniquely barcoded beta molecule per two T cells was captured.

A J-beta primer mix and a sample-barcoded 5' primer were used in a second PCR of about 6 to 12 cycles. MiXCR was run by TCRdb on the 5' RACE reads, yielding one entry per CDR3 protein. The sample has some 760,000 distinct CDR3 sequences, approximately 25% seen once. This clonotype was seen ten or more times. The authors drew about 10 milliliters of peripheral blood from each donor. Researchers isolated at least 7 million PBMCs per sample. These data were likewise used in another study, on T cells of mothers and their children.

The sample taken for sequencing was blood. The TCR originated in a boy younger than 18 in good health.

As DNA, the CDR3 is TGTGCCAGCAGTCTCAATTCCTACGAGCAGTACTTC. Residues: CASSLNSYEQYF. The chain couples TRBV28 to TRBJ2-7, with D hard to call. This CDR3 region has 12 residues. V lost 5 bases and J lost 1, with 6 bases in between. Germline assignment: CDR1 MDHEN and CDR2 SYDVKM. Based on the CDR3 plus reference TRBV28 and TRBJ2-7, the full variable domain is DVKVTQSSRYLVKRTGEKVFLECVQDMDHENMFWYRQDPGLGLRLIYFSYDVKMKEKGDIPEGYSVSREKKERFSLILESASTNQTSMYLCASSLNSYEQYFGPGTRLTVT.